This TCR beta chain was found in a study of cytomegalovirus exposure and HLA in healthy donors. Study-level points and caveats: Testing in vitro showed a few CMV-associated chains specific for CMV antigens.

The CDR3 totals 14 residues. The ends were cut back, 1 base at V and 5 bases at J, with 10 bases in the middle. CDR1 is SGHVS, CDR2 FNYEAQ, per germline. With respect to this clone: The antigen remains undetermined.

The donors were members of the approximately 130-subject validation cohort (separate from the 666-subject first cohort). Profiled with immunoSEQ multiplex PCR; TCRdb holds only in-frame clones, not every one. The sample lists more than 300,000 clones; about nine tenths were seen once. The chain recombines TRBV7-6 with TRBJ2-3, with TRBD2 as a possible D gene (6 bases). Sequences were obtained from PBMCs. This receptor was identified in a young woman in good health and CMV-seronegative. CDR3 nucleotides: TGTGCCAGCAGCTTAGGCGGGCGGGGAGATACGCAGTATTTT. Encoded protein: CASSLGGRGDTQYF.